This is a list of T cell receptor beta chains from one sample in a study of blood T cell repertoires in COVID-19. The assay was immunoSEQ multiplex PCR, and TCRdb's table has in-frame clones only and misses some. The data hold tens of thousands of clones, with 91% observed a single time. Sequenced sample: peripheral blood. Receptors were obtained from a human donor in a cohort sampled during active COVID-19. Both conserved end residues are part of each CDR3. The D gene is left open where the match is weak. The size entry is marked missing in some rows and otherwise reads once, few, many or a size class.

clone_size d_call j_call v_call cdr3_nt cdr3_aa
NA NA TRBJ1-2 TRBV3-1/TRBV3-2 TGTGCCAGCAGCCAGGGGGGGACTAACTATGGCTACACCTTC CASSQGGTNYGYTF
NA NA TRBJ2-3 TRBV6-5 TGTGCCAGCAGTTCAGGGGCGGTGGATACGCAGTATTTT CASSSGAVDTQYF
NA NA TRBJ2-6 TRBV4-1 TGCGCCAGCAGCCAGGACCGGGGCAGGGGGACTTCTGGGGCCAACGTCCTGACTTTC CASSQDRGRGTSGANVLTF
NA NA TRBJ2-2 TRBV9 TGTGCCAGCAGCGTAGGGCGGGACGCGAACACCGGGGAGCTGTTTTTT CASSVGRDANTGELFF
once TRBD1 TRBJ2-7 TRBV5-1 TGCGCCAGCAGCACAGGGGGCGGCCTCTCCGAGCAGTACTTC CASSTGGGLSEQYF
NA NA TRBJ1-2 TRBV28 TGTGCCAGCAGTTTGGCCAGGGGCTATGGCTACACCTTC CASSLARGYGYTF
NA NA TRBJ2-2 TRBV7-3 TGTGCCAGCAGCTTCGGTCCCGGGGAGCTGTTTTTT CASSFGPGELFF
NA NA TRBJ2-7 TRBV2 TGTGCCAGCAGTGAAGAGGCCCTTTCCGGAGACGAGCAGTACTTC CASSEEALSGDEQYF
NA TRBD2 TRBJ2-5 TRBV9 TGTGCCAGCAGGGAGGGACTAGCCCCTTCGACCCAGTACTTC CASREGLAPSTQYF
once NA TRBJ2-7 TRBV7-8 TGTGCCAGCAGCTCCCGACAAGTACCGTACGAGCAGTACTTC CASSSRQVPYEQYF
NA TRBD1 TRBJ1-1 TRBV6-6 TGTGCCAGCAGGCCTCTAGACAGGGGGCCGGCTGAAGCTTTCTTT CASRPLDRGPAEAFF
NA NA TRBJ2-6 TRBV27 TGTGCCAGCAGGTGGACAGCCTCTGGGGCCAACGTCCTGACTTTC CASRWTASGANVLTF